The 3 T cell receptor beta chains given below trace back to one sample, sequenced in a study of OX40 agonist ivuxolimab in advanced cancers. Data came from immunoSEQ multiplex PCR; TCRdb stores just in-frame clones and leaves some out. This sample carries 55,000 to 80,000 clones, about 88% of them seen once, and the ten largest clones take 0.95% to 1.4%. This sample comprised CD4+ or CD8+ T cells sorted from blood, obtained in a trial of the OX40 agonist ivuxolimab. The receptors stem from an adult with an advanced solid tumor such as melanoma, head and neck, liver or kidney cancer.

The chain has TRBV7-2 and TRBJ1-2; D might be TRBD1 (6 bases). Germline values: CDR1 SGHTA, CDR2 FQGNSA. V was pared by 4 bases and J by 4 bases, with 13 bases between. This CDR3 spans 14 amino acids. In DNA, the CDR3 is TGTGCCAGCAGCTCTCAGGGGTCCGGCTATGGCTACACCTTC. Its translation is CASSSQGSGYGYTF.

This clone appeared a single time. CDR3 bases: TGTGCCATCAGTCGAGAACCCAGCGGGAGTCGCAATGAGCAGTTCTTC. It is translated as CAISREPSGSRNEQFF. The rearrangement uses TRBV10-3 and TRBJ2-1; 8 bases match TRBD2. Trimming removed 5 bases from V and 6 bases from J; junction bases left unmatched: 12. Germline V gene lookup returns CDR1 ENHRY and CDR2 SYGVKD. This CDR3 spans 16 amino acids.

The V and J genes are TRBV7-2 and TRBJ2-6; D is possibly TRBD1 (6 bases). V was cut by 5 bases and J by 12 bases, with 20 bases left in between. Germline values: CDR1 SGHTA, CDR2 FQGNSA. This CDR3 comprises 15 residues. The CDR3 loop is CASSPGQGSLGVLTF. Here the CDR3 DNA reads TGTGCCAGCAGCCCGGGACAAGGTAGTCTCGGCGTCCTGACTTTC. The full variable domain, with the rest looked up from reference TRBV7-2 and TRBJ2-6, is GAGVSQSPSNKVTEKGKDVELRCDPISGHTALYWYRQSLGQGLEFLIYFQGNSAPDKSGLPSDRFSAERTGGSVSTLTIQRTQQEDSAVYLCASSPGQGSLGVLTFGAGSRLTVL.